These 20 T cell receptor beta chains originate from one sample sequenced in a study of CD8+CD57+ T cells in acquired aplastic anemia. The study profiled TCR beta VDJ and CDR3 using genomic DNA as template. One entry per CDR3 protein results from TCRdb running MiXCR on the reads. The sample holds 200,000 or so distinct CDR3 sequences, 50% to 70% seen once. For sequencing, patients were chosen who had shown expansion of CD8+CD57+ cells by flow cytometry. What was sequenced was sorted CD4+, CD8+, or CD8+CD57+ T cells (not recorded which) from PBMCs. Source of these receptors: a human donor with aplastic anemia.

The chain carries TRBV9 and TRBJ2-7; a weak D match, TRBD1 (5 bases). Trimming removed 0 bases from V and 4 bases from J, with 14 bases in between. CDR3 length equals 15 residues. Germline V gene lookup returns CDR1 SGDLS and CDR2 YYNGEE. CDR3 nucleotide sequence: TGTGCCAGCAGCGTAGCTTTTGGACAAACTTACGAGCAGTACTTC. It encodes CASSVAFGQTYEQYF.

J is TRBJ2-7 and V is TRBV5-1, with TRBD2 matching 11 bases. The CDR3 spans 14 residues. Germline loops: CDR1 SGHRS, CDR2 YFSETQ. The V segment lost 3 bases and the J segment 4 bases; nucleotides outside the gene matches: 3. CDR3 DNA sequence: TGCGCCAGCAGCTCGACTAGCGGGGCGTACGAGCAGTACTTC. This codes for CASSSTSGAYEQYF.

The rearrangement joins TRBV20-1 to TRBJ1-5, with a tentative D call TRBD1 (6 bases). The CDR3 extends over 15 amino acids. Trimming left V 3 bases short and J 2 bases short, with 14 bases between. Germline V gives CDR1 DFQATT, CDR2 SNEGSKA (reference sequence). The CDR3 DNA reads TGCAGTGCTAGGCCAGGGGTAGTAGGCAATCAGCCCCAGCATTTT. Translation: CSARPGVVGNQPQHF.

This clonotype was counted once. J is TRBJ2-6 and V is TRBV20-1; no clear D gene. V was pared by 5 bases and J by 0 bases, with 11 bases between. The CDR3 is made up of 15 amino acids. The germline CDR1 and CDR2 sequences are DFQATT and SNEGSKA (reference sequence). Here the CDR3 DNA reads TGCAGTGCTCCCTCGGCGCCCTCTGGGGCCAACGTCCTGACTTTC. Amino acid sequence: CSAPSAPSGANVLTF.

The J gene is TRBJ2-7, the V gene TRBV7-9, with D tentatively TRBD2 (5 bases). Germline lookup yields CDR1 SEHNR and CDR2 FQNEAQ (reference sequence). The length of the CDR3 is 11 residues. Trimming took 8 bases from V and 3 from J, leaving 8 bases between them. The CDR3 DNA reads as TGTGCCAGCCATGAGGGCTACGAGCAGTACTTC. Translation: CASHEGYEQYF. The full variable domain, its missing parts supplied by reference TRBV7-9 and TRBJ2-7, is DTGVSQNPRHKITKRGQNVTFRCDPISEHNRLYWYRQTLGQGPEFLTYFQNEAQLEKSRLLSDRFSAERPKGSFSTLEIQRTEQGDSAMYLCASHEGYEQYFGPGTRLTVT.

This chain uses TRBV5-1 with TRBJ1-6, with 7 bases identical to TRBD1. Germline V lookup: CDR1 SGHRS, CDR2 YFSETQ. After removal of 0 bases from V and 10 bases from J, the junction contained 7 bases not matched to a gene. The CDR3 has 15 amino acids. CDR3: CASSLEQGKRSPLHF. In DNA form, the CDR3 reads TGCGCCAGCAGCTTGGAACAGGGGAAAAGATCACCCCTCCACTTT.

This clonotype showed up just a few times. The chain recombines TRBV7-9 with TRBJ2-5; a weak D match, TRBD1 (6 bases). The CDR3 runs 19 residues. Germline V CDR1 and CDR2: SEHNR, FQNEAQ (reference sequence). Trimming removed 3 bases at V and 2 bases at J, with 25 bases between. DNA of the CDR3: TGTGCCAGCAGCTTTTGGTGGGGGACACCGAACGTACGACAAGAGACCCAGTACTTC. Translating it yields CASSFWWGTPNVRQETQYF.

In nucleotides, the CDR3 is TGTGCCAGCAGCTTAGGACCGGGACAGGGGTACTCCTACGAGCAGTACTTC. Encoded protein: CASSLGPGQGYSYEQYF. The gene calls are TRBV7-2 and TRBJ2-7; 10 nucleotides line up with TRBD1. The CDR3 is 17 amino acids. CDR1 and CDR2 from the germline V gene are SGHTA and FQGNSA. The trim removed 1 base at V and 0 bases at J, leaving 6 bases unmatched. The full variable domain, rest sourced from reference TRBV7-2 and TRBJ2-7, is GAGVSQSPSNKVTEKGKDVELRCDPISGHTALYWYRQSLGQGLEFLIYFQGNSAPDKSGLPSDRFSAERTGGSVSTLTIQRTQQEDSAVYLCASSLGPGQGYSYEQYFGPGTRLTVT.

In this sample, this clonotype turned up once. The chain combines TRBV28 with TRBJ2-3; 13 nucleotides align to TRBD2. V dropped 4 bases and J dropped 0; count of bases not matched to a gene: 10. Germline CDR1 is MDHEN and CDR2 is SYDVKM. The CDR3 has 19 amino acids. This CDR3 is CASSSPGLAGEQSTDTQYF. In DNA, the CDR3 is TGTGCCAGCAGTTCCCCTGGACTAGCGGGAGAACAGAGCACAGATACGCAGTATTTT.

This clonotype has more than one count but fewer than ten. This chain connects TRBV2 to TRBJ2-1; the match to TRBD2 covers 8 bases. CDR1 SNHLY and CDR2 FYNNEI come from the germline V gene. This CDR3 contains 15 residues. Germline trimming cut 7 bases from V and 9 bases from J; bases unmatched to any gene: 14. The CDR3 loop is CASIPELTGGGEQFF. The DNA for the CDR3 is TGTGCCAGCATTCCGGAGCTAACGGGAGGGGGTGAGCAGTTCTTC.

Turning to this clonotype: At one end the junction does not follow the germline gene, possibly because of a read error. The chain joins TRBV15 to TRBJ2-7, with D uncertain. This CDR3 contains 16 residues. The germline V gene has CDR1 LNHNV and CDR2 YYDKDF (reference sequence). DNA of the CDR3: TGTGCCAGCAGCCAGAATCGGGCCTCGAACGACTACGAGCAGTACTTC. Protein sequence: CASSQNRASNDYEQYF. The full variable domain, with the rest looked up from reference TRBV15 and TRBJ2-7, is DAMVIQNPRYQVTQFGKPVTLSCSQTLNHNVMYWYQQKSSQAPKLLFHYYDKDFNNEADTPDNFQSRRPNTSFCFLDIRSPGLGDTAMYLCASSQNRASNDYEQYFGPGTRLTVT.

This chain uses TRBV7-6 with TRBJ2-2; D is undetermined. Germline V gives CDR1 SGHVS, CDR2 FNYEAQ. This CDR3 has 13 amino acids. The ends were cut back, 5 bases at V and 6 bases at J, with 10 bases in the middle. CDR3 in amino acids: CASSPSNPGELFF. In DNA, the CDR3 is TGTGCCAGCAGCCCGAGTAACCCCGGGGAGCTGTTTTTT.

The J gene is TRBJ2-2, the V gene TRBV24-1; 7 bases map to TRBD2. V shed 7 bases and J 2 bases; nucleotides not matched to a gene: 9. Germline-derived CDR1 and CDR2 are KGHDR and SFDVKD. CDR3 length: 16 residues. This CDR3 reads CATRGRDYLNTGELFF. Written as DNA, the CDR3 is TGTGCCACCAGGGGCCGGGACTACCTAAACACCGGGGAGCTGTTTTTT.

The chain has TRBV6-5 and TRBJ2-5, with D perhaps matching TRBD1 (8 bases). The V gene lost 1 base and the J gene lost 1 base, with 13 bases spanning the gap. Looked up from germline, CDR1 is MNHEY and CDR2 is SVGAGI. The CDR3 extends over 16 amino acids. The CDR3 coding sequence is TGTGCCAGCAGTTACTGGGAGGGACAGGCCCAAGAGACCCAGTACTTC. Residues: CASSYWEGQAQETQYF.

The V gene is TRBV14, the J gene TRBJ1-1; no clear D gene. The CDR3 is 15 amino acids. The germline V and J ends were trimmed by 0 bases and 4 bases, with 12 bases remaining between them. Germline V gene lookup returns CDR1 SGHDN and CDR2 FVKESK. CDR3 sequence (DNA): TGTGCCAGCAGCCAAGATGATGTGGTCGGCACTGAAGCTTTCTTT. It codes for CASSQDDVVGTEAFF.

The J gene is TRBJ2-3, the V gene TRBV7-6; the match to TRBD2 covers 10 bases. J was trimmed by 3 bases and V by 4 bases; bases with no gene match: 4. Germline CDR1 and CDR2: SGHVS and FNYEAQ. This CDR3 spans 15 amino acids. The CDR3 loop reads CASSSSGGGTDTQYF. The CDR3 DNA is TGTGCCAGCAGCTCCAGCGGGGGGGGAACAGATACGCAGTATTTT.

The rearrangement uses TRBV10-1 and TRBJ1-6; D may be TRBD1 (5 bases). The CDR3 has 14 amino acids. Germline CDR1 WNHNN, CDR2 SYGVQD (reference sequence). V lost 3 bases, J lost 14 bases, and 17 bases lay in between. The CDR3 DNA is TGCGCCAGCAGTGATCTGTTGGGGACGGAAGCCCTCCACTTT. This translates into CASSDLLGTEALHF.

This clonotype was counted many times. This rearrangement joins TRBV6-4 to TRBJ2-1; 10 bases match TRBD2. Germline trimming cut 3 bases from V and 8 bases from J; bases unmatched to any gene: 7. The CDR3 runs 15 residues. The germline V gene encodes CDR1 MRHNA and CDR2 SNTAGT. CDR3 coding DNA: TGTGCCAGCAGTGAGAGCGGGGGGGCCGCGGATGAGCAGTTCTTC. Its translation: CASSESGGAADEQFF.

V is TRBV10-2 and J is TRBJ2-1; 7 bases are a match to TRBD1. Germline V gives CDR1 WSHSY, CDR2 SAAADI. The CDR3 length is 13 residues. V lost 6 bases and J lost 8; bases outside the gene matches: 7. The CDR3 DNA sequence: TGCGCCAGCAGCGACAGGGTTGGCGATGAGCAGTTCTTC. The encoded protein is CASSDRVGDEQFF.

The chain links TRBV7-2 to TRBJ2-1; D might be TRBD1 (5 bases). V lost 4 bases to trimming and J lost 6 bases, with 13 bases between them. Germline V CDR1 and CDR2: SGHTA, FQGNSA. This CDR3 is built from 14 residues. CDR3 sequence reads: CASSSVTGFNEQFF. The DNA of the CDR3 is TGTGCCAGCAGCTCGGTAACAGGTTTCAATGAGCAGTTCTTC.